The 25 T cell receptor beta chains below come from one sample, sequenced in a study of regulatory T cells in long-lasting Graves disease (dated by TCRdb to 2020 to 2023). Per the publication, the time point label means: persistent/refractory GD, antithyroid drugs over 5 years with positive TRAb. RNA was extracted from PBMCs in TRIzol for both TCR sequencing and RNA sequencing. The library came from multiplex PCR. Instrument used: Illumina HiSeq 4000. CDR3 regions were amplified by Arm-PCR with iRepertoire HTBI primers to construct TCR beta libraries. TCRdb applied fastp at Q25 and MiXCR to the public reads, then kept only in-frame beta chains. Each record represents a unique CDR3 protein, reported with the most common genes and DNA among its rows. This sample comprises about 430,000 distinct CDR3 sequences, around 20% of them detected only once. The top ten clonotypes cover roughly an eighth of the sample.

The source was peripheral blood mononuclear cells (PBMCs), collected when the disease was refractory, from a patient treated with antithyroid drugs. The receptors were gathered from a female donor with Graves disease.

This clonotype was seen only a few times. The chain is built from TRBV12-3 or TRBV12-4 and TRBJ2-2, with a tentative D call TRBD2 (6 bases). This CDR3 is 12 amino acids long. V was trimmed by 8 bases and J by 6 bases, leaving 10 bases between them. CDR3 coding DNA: TGTGCCAGCCAGGAGGGATCCGGGGAGCTGTTTTTT. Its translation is CASQEGSGELFF.

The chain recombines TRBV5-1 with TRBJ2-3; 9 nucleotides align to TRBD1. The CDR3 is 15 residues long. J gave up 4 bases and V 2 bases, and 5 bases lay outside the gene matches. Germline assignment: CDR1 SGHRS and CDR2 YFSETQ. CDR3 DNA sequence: TGCGCCAGCAGCTTCGGACAGGGGACCCCAGATACGCAGTATTTT. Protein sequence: CASSFGQGTPDTQYF.

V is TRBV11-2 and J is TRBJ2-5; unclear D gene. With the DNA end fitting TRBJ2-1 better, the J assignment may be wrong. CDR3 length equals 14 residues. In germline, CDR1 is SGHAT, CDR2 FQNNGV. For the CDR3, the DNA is TGTGCCAGCAGCTTATCCCGACCTATCGATGAGCAGTTCTTC. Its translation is CASSLSRPIDEQFF.

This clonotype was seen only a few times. The CDR3: CASTAGGGREQYF. Here the CDR3 DNA reads TGTGCCAGCACCGCCGGGGGGGGGCGTGAGCAGTACTTC. The chain links TRBV6-1 to TRBJ2-7; 8 bases line up with TRBD2. Looked up from germline, CDR1 is MNHNS and CDR2 is SASEGT. Unmatched junction bases numbered 9, after V lost 7 bases and J lost 7 bases. This CDR3 is 13 amino acids long.

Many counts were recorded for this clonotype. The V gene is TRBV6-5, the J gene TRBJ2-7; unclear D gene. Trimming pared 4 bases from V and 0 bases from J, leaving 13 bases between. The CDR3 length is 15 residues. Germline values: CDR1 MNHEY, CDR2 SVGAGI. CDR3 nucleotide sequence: TGTGCCAGCAGTTCTTACCAGGAGAGCTCCTACGAGCAGTACTTC. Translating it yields CASSSYQESSYEQYF.

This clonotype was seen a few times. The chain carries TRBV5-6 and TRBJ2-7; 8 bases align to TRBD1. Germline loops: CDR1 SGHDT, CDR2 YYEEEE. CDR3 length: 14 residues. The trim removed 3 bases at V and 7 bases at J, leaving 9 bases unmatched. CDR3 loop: CASSYLDRVGEQYF. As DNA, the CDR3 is TGTGCCAGCAGCTACCTGGACAGGGTAGGGGAGCAGTACTTC.

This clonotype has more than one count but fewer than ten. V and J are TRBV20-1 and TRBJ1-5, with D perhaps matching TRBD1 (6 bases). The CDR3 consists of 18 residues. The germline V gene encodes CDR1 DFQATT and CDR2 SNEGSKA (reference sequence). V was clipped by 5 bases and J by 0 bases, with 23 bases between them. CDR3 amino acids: CSARQASGVYLSNQPQHF. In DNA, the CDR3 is TGCAGTGCTCGACAGGCCTCAGGAGTTTACCTTAGCAATCAGCCCCAGCATTTT.

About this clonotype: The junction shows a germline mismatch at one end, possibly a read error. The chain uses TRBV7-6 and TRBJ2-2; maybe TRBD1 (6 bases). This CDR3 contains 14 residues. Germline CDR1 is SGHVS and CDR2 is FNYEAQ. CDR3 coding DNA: TGTGCCAGCAGCCCAAGACAGGACACCGGGGAGCTGGTTTTT. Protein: CASSPRQDTGELVF.

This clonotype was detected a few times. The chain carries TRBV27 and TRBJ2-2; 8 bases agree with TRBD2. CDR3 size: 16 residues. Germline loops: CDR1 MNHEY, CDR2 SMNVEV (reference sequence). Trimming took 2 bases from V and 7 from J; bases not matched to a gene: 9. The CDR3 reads CASSLQAGVTIGELFF. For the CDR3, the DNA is TGTGCCAGCAGTTTACAAGCGGGAGTTACAATCGGGGAGCTGTTTTTT.

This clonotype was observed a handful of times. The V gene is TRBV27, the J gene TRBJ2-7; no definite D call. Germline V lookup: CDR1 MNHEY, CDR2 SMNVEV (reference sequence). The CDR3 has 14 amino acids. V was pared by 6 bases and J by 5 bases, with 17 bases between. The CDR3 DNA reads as TGTGCCAGCAGCCCTGTAGCAGGCAACAACGAGCAGTACTTC. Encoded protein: CASSPVAGNNEQYF.

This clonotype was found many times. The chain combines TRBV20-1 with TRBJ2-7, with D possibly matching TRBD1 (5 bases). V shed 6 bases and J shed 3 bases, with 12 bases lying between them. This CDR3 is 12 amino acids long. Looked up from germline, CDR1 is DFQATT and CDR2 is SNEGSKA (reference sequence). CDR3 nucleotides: TGCAGTGCGTCACAGGCGGACTACGAGCAGTACTTC. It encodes CSASQADYEQYF.

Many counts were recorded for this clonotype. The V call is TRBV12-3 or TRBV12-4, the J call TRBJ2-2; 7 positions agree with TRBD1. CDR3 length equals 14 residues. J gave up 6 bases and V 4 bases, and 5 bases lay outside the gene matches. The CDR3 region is CASSSFRGSGELFF. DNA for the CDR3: TGTGCCAGCAGTTCGTTCAGGGGGTCCGGGGAGCTGTTTTTT.

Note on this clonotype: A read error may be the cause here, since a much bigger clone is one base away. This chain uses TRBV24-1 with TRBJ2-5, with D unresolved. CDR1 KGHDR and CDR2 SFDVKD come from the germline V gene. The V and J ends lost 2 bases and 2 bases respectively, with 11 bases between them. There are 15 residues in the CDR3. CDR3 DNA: TGTGCCACCAGTGATTCCGTGCCGCCGCAAGAGACCCAGTACTTC. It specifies CATSDSVPPQETQYF.

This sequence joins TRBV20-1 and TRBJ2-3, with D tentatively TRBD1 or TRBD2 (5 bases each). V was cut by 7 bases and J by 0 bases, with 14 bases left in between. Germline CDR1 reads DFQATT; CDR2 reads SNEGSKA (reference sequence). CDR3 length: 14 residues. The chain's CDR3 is CSGPGTLSTDTQYF. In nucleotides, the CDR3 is TGCAGTGGACCAGGGACCCTTAGCACAGATACGCAGTATTTT.

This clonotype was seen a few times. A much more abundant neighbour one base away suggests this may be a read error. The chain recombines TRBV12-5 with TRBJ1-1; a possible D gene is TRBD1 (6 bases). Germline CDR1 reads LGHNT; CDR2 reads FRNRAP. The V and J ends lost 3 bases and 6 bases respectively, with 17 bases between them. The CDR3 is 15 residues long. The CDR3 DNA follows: TGTGCTAGTGGTTTTAAATCGGGACATATAGCTGAAGCTTTCTTT. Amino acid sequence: CASGFKSGHIAEAFF.

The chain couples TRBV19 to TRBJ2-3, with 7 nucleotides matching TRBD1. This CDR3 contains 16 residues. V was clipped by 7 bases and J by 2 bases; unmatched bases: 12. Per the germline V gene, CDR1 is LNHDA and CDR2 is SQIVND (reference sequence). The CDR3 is CASTPGTEKYTDTQYF. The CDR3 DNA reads TGTGCCAGTACCCCCGGGACAGAAAAATACACAGATACGCAGTATTTT.

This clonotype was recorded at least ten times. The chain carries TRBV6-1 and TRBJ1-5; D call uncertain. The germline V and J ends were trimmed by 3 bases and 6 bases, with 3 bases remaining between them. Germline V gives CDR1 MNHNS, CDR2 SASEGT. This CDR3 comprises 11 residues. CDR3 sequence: CASSELQPQHF. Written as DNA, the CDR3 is TGTGCCAGCAGTGAGCTTCAGCCCCAGCATTTT.

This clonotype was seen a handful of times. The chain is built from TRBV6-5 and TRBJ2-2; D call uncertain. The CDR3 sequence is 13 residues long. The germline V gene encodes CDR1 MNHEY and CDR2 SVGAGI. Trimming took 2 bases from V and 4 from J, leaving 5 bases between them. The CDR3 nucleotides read TGTGCCAGCAGTTACGGGCTCACCGGGGAGCTGTTTTTT. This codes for CASSYGLTGELFF.

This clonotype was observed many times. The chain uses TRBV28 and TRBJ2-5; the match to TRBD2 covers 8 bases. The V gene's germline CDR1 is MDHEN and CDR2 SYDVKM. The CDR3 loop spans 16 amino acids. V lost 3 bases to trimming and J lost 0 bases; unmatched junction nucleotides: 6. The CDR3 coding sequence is TGTGCCAGCAGTTTTGGGGCGGGAGGCCACCAAGAGACCCAGTACTTC. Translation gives CASSFGAGGHQETQYF.

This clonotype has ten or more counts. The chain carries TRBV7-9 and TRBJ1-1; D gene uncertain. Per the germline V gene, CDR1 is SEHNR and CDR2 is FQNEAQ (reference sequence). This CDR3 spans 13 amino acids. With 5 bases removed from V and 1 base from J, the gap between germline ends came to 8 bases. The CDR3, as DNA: TGTGCCAGCAGCCGACAAGAGAACACTGAAGCTTTCTTT. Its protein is CASSRQENTEAFF.

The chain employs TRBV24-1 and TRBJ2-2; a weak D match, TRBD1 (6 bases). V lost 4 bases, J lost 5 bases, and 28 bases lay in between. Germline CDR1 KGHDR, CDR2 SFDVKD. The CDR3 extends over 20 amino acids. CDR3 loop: CATSDPDAYTTGHPTGELFF. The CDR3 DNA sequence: TGTGCCACCAGTGACCCAGATGCCTATACGACGGGACATCCGACCGGGGAGCTGTTTTTT.

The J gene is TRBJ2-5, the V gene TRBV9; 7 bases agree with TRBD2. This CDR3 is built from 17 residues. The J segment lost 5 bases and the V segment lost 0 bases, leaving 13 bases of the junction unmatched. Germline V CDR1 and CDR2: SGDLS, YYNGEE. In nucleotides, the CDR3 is TGTGCCAGCAGCGTAGGTCGCGCGGGAGTAACCGGTGAGACCCAGTACTTC. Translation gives CASSVGRAGVTGETQYF.

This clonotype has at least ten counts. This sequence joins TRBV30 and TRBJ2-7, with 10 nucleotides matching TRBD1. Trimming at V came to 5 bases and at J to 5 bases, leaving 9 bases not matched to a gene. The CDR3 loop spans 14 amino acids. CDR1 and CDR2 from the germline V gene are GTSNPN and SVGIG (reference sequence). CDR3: CAWLSGTGVHEQYF. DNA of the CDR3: TGTGCCTGGCTTTCCGGGACAGGGGTCCACGAGCAGTACTTC. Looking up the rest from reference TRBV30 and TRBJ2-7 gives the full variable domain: SQTIHQWPATLVQPVGSPLSLECTVEGTSNPNLYWYRQAAGRGLQLLFYSVGIGQISSEVPQNLSASRPQDRQFILSSKKLLLSDSGFYLCAWLSGTGVHEQYFGPGTRLTVT.

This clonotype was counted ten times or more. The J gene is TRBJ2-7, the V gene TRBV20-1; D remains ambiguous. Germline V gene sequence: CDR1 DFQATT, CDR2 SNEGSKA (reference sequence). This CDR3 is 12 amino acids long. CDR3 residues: CIPRRVPYEQYF. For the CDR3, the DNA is TGCATCCCTCGACGAGTACCCTACGAGCAGTACTTC.

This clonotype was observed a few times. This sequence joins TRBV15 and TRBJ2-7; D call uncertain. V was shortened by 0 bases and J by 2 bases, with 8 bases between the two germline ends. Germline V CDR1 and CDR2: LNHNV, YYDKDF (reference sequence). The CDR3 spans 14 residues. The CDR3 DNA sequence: TGTGCCACCAGCAGAGAAGAGGATCCCTACGAGCAGTACTTC. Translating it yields CATSREEDPYEQYF.